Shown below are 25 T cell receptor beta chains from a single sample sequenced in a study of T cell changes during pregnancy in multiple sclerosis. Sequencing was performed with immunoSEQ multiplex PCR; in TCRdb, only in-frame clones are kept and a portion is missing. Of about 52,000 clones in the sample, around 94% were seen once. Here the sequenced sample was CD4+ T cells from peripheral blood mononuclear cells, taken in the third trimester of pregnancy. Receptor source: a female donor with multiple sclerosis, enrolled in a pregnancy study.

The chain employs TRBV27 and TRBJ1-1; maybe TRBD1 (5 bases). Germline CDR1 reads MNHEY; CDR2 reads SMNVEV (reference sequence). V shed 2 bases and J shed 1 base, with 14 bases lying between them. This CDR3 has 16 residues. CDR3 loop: CASSLASGAGNTEAFF. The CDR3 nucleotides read TGTGCCAGCAGTTTAGCCAGCGGGGCAGGGAACACTGAAGCTTTCTTT.

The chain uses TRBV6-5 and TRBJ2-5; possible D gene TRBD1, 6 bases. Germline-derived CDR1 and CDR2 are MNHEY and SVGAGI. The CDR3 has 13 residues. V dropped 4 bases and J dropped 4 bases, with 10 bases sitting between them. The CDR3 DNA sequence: TGTGCCAGCAGTTTCGCCAGGGGAGAGACCCAGTACTTC. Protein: CASSFARGETQYF.

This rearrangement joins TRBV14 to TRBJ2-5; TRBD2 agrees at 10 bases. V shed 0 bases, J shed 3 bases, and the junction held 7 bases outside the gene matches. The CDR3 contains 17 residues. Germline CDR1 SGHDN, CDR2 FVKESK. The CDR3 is CASSQDLRAGGEETQYF. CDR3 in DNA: TGTGCCAGCAGCCAAGATCTCCGAGCGGGAGGGGAAGAGACCCAGTACTTC.

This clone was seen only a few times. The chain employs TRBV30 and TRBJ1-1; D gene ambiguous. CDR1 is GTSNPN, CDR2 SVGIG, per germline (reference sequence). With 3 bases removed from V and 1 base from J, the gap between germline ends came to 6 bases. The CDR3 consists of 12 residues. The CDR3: CAWRYGNTEAFF. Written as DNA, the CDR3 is TGTGCCTGGAGATACGGGAACACTGAAGCTTTCTTT. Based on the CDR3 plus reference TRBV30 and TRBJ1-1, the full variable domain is SQTIHQWPATLVQPVGSPLSLECTVEGTSNPNLYWYRQAAGRGLQLLFYSVGIGQISSEVPQNLSASRPQDRQFILSSKKLLLSDSGFYLCAWRYGNTEAFFGQGTRLTVV.

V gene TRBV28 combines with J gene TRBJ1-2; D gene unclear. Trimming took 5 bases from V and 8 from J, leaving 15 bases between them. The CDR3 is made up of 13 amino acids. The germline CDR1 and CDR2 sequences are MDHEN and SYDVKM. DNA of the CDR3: TGTGCCAGCAGTCAACCGAGTCTTACCGGCTACACCTTC. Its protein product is CASSQPSLTGYTF.

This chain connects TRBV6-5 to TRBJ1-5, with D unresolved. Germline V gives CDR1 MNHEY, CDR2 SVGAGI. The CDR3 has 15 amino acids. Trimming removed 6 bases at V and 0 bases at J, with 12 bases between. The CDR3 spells CASSRGSNSNQPQHF. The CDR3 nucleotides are TGTGCCAGCAGCCGCGGATCGAATAGCAATCAGCCCCAGCATTTT.

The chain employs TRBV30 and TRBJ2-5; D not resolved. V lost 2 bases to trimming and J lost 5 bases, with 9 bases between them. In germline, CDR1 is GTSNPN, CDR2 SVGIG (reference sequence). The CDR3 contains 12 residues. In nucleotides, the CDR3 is TGTGCCTGGAGTACGGGTCGGGAGACCCAGTACTTC. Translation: CAWSTGRETQYF.

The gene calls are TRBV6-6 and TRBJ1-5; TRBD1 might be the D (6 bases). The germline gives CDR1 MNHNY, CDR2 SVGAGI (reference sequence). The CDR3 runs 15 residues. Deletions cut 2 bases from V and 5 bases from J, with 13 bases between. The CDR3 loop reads CASSYTPGGDQPQHF. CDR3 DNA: TGTGCCAGCAGTTACACCCCTGGGGGCGATCAGCCCCAGCATTTT.

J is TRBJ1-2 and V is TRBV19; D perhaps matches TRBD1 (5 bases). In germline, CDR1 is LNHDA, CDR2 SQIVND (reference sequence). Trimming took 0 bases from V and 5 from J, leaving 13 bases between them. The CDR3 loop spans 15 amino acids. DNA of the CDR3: TGTGCCAGTAGTATAGATCTGGCAGGGAGGTATGGCTACACCTTC. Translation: CASSIDLAGRYGYTF.

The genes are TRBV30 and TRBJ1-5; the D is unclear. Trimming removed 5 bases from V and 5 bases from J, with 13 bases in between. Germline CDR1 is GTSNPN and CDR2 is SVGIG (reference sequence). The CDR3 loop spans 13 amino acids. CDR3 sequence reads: CAWALEPDQPQHF. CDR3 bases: TGTGCCTGGGCCCTCGAGCCCGATCAGCCCCAGCATTTT. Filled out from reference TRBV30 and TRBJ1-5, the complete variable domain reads SQTIHQWPATLVQPVGSPLSLECTVEGTSNPNLYWYRQAAGRGLQLLFYSVGIGQISSEVPQNLSASRPQDRQFILSSKKLLLSDSGFYLCAWALEPDQPQHFGDGTRLSIL.

The CDR3 DNA is TGTGCCAGCGCGGCGACCGTACAAGAGACCCAGTACTTC. This codes for CASAATVQETQYF. The chain employs TRBV9 and TRBJ2-5; D remains unclear. The CDR3 is 13 residues long. Germline lookup yields CDR1 SGDLS and CDR2 YYNGEE. V was cut by 7 bases and J by 2 bases, with 12 bases left in between.

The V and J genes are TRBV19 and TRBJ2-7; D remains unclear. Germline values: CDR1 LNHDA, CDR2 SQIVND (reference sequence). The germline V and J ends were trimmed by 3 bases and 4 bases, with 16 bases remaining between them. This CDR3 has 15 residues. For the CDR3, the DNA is TGTGCCAGTAGTATTCTTGGTGGCTCTTCGTACGAGCAGTACTTC. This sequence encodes CASSILGGSSYEQYF.

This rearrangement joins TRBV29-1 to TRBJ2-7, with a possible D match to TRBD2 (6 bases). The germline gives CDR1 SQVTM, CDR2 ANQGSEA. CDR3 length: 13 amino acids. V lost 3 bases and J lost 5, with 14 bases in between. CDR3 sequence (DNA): TGCAGCGTTGAGGGGGGAAAACGGGACGAGCAGTACTTC. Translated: CSVEGGKRDEQYF.

CDR3 bases: TGTGCCAGCAGGGCGGGACAGGGGGCGCGTGGCTACACCTTC. Translated: CASRAGQGARGYTF. V is TRBV5-4 and J is TRBJ1-2, with 12 nucleotides matching TRBD1. The J segment lost 7 bases and the V segment lost 5 bases, leaving 6 bases of the junction unmatched. Germline lookup yields CDR1 SGHNT and CDR2 YYREEE (reference sequence). This CDR3 contains 14 residues.

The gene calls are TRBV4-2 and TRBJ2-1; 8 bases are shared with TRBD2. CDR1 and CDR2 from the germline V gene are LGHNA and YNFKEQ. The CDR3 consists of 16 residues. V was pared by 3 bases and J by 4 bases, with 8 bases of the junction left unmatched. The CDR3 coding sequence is TGTGCCAGCAGCCAGGTGGGCGGGGGGCCTTACAATGAGCAGTTCTTC. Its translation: CASSQVGGGPYNEQFF.

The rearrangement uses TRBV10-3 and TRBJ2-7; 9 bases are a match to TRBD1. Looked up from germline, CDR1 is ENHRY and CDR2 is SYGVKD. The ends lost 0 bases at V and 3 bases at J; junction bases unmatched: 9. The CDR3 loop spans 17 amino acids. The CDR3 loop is CAISESTRTGGFYEQYF. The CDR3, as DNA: TGTGCCATCAGTGAGTCGACTCGTACAGGGGGCTTCTACGAGCAGTACTTC.

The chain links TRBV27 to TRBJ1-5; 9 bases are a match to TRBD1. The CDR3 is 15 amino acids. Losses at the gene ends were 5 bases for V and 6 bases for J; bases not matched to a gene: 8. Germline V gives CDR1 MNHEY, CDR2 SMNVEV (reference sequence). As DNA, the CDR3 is TGTGCCAGCAGTCTGACAGGGGGACGGGGTCAGCCCCAGCATTTT. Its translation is CASSLTGGRGQPQHF.

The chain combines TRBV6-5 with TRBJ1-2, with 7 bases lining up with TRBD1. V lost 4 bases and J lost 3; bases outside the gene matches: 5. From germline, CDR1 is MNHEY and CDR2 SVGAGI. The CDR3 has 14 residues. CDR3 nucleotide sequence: TGTGCCAGCAGTTTTGAGGGGGCAGACTATGGCTACACCTTC. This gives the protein CASSFEGADYGYTF.

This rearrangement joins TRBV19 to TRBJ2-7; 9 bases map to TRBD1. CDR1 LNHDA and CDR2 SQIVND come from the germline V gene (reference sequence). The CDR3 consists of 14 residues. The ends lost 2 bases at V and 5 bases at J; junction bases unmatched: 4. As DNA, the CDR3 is TGTGCCAGTAGTATACGACAGGGGGGGAACGAGCAGTACTTC. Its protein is CASSIRQGGNEQYF.

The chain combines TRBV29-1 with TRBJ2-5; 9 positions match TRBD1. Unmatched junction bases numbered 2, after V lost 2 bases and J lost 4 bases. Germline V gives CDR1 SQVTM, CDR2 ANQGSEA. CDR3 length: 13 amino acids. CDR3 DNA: TGCAGCGTTGAACCGACAGGGGGAGAGACCCAGTACTTC. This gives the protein CSVEPTGGETQYF.

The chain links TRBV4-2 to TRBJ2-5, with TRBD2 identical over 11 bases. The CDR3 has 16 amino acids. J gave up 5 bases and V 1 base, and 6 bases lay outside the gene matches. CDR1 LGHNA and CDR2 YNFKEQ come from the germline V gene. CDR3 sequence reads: CASSQVGASGRETQYF. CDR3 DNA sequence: TGTGCCAGCAGCCAAGTAGGGGCTAGCGGGAGGGAGACCCAGTACTTC.

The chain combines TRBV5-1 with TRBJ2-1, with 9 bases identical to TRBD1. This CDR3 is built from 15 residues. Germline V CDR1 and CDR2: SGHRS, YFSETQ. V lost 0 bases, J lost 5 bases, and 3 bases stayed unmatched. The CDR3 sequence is CASSLGDRDNNEQFF. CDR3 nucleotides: TGCGCCAGCAGCTTGGGGGACAGGGACAACAATGAGCAGTTCTTC.

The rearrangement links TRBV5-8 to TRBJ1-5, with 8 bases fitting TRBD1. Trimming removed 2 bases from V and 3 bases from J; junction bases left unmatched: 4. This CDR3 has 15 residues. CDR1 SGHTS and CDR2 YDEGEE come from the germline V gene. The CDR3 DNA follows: TGTGCCAGCAGCTTCACGGGACAGGTCAATCAGCCCCAGCATTTT. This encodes CASSFTGQVNQPQHF. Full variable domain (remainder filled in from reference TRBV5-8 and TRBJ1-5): EAGVTQSPTHLIKTRGQQATLRCSPISGHTSVYWYQQALGLGLQFLLWYDEGEERNRGNFPPRFSGRQFPNYSSELNVNALELEDSALYLCASSFTGQVNQPQHFGDGTRLSIL.

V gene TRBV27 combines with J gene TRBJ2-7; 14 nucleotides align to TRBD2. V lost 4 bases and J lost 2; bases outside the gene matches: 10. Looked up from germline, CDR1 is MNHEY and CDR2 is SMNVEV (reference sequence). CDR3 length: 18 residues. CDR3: CASSSSGTSGGQPYEQYF. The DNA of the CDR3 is TGTGCCAGCAGTTCATCCGGGACTAGCGGGGGCCAACCCTACGAGCAGTACTTC.

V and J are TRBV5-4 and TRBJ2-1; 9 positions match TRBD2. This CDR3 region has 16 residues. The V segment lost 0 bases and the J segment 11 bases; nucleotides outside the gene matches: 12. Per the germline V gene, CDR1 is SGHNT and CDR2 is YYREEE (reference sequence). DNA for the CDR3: TGTGCCAGCAGCTTGGACGTGAGTAGCGGGGGTCGACAGCAGTTCTTC. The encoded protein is CASSLDVSSGGRQQFF.